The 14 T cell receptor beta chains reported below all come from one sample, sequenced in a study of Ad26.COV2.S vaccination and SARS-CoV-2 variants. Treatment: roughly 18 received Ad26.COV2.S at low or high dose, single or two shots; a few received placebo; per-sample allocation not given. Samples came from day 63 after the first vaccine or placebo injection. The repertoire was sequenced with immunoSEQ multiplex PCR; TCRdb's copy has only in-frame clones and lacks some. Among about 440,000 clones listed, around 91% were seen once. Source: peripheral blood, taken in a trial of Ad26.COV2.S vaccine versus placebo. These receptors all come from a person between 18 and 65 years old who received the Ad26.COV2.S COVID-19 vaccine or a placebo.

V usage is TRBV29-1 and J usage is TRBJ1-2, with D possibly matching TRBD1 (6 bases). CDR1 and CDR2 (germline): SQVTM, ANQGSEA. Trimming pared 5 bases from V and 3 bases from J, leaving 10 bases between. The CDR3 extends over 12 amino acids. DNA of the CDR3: TGCAGCGTTCGGGGGGCGGACTATGGCTACACCTTC. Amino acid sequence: CSVRGADYGYTF.

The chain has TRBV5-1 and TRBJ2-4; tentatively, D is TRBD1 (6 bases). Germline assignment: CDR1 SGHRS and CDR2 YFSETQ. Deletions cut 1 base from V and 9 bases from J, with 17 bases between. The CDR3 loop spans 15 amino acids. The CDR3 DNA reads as TGCGCCAGCAGCTTGTCAACAGGGCGGACAAGCATTCAGTACTTC. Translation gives CASSLSTGRTSIQYF.

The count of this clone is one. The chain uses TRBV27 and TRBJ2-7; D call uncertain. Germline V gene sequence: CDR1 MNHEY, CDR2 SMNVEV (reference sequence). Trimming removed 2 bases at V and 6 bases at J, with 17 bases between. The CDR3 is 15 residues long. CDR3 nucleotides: TGTGCCAGCAGTTTACCCCCCGCGGTAAGGCGCGAGCAGTACTTC. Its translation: CASSLPPAVRREQYF.

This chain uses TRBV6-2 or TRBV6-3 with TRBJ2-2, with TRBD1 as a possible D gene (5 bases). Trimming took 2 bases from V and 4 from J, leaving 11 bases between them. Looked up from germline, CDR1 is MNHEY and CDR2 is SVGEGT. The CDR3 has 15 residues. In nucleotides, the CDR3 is TGTGCCAGCAGTTACAGGGGTTTGGGCACCGGGGAGCTGTTTTTT. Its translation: CASSYRGLGTGELFF.

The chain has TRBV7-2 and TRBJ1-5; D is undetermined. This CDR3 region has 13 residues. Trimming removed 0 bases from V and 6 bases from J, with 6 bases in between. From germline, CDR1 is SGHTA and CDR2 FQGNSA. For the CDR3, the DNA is TGTGCCAGCAGCTTAGCAGGGTTTCAGCCCCAGCATTTT. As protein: CASSLAGFQPQHF.

The CDR3 sequence is CSVWTSGYNEQFF. CDR3 sequence (DNA): TGCAGCGTTTGGACTAGCGGCTACAATGAGCAGTTCTTC. V and J are TRBV29-1 and TRBJ2-1; 10 bases match TRBD2. Germline loops: CDR1 SQVTM, CDR2 ANQGSEA. This CDR3 is 13 amino acids long. V was pared by 5 bases and J by 3 bases, with 1 base of the junction left unmatched.

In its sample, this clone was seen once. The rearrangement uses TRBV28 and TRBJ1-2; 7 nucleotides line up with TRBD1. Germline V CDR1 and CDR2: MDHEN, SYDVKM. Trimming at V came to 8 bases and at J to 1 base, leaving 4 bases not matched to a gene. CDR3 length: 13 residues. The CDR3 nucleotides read TGTGCCAGCGGGGACAGTTTTAACTATGGCTACACCTTC. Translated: CASGDSFNYGYTF.

This chain's CDR3 is CASSFGGGTGELFF. The DNA of the CDR3 is TGTGCCAGCAGCTTTGGCGGGGGCACCGGGGAGCTGTTTTTT. The chain uses TRBV11-3 and TRBJ2-2; 7 bases align to TRBD2. The CDR3 runs 14 residues. The trim removed 3 bases at V and 4 bases at J, leaving 2 bases unmatched. Germline assignment: CDR1 SGHNT and CDR2 YENEEA.

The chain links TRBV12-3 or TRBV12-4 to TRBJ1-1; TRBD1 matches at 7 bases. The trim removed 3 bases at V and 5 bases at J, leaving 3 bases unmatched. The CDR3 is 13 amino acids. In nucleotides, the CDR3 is TGTGCCAGCAGTTTCCAGGGGGGGACTGAAGCTTTCTTT. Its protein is CASSFQGGTEAFF.

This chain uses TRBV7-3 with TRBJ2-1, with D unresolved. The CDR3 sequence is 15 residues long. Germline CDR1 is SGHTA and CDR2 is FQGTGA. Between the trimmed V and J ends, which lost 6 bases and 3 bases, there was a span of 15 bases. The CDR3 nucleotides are TGTGCCAGCAGGATCCCGGAAGGTCGCTACAATGAGCAGTTCTTC. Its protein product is CASRIPEGRYNEQFF.

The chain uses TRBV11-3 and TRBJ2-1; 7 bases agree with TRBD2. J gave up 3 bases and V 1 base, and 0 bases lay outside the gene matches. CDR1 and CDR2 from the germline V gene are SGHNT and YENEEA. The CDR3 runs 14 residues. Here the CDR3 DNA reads TGTGCCAGCAGCTTAGGGGGGGGCTACAATGAGCAGTTCTTC. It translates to CASSLGGGYNEQFF.

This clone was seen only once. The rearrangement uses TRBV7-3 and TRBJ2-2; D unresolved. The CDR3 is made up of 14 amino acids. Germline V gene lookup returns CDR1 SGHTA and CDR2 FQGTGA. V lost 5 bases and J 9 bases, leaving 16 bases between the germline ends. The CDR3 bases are TGTGCCAGCAGCATAGGACCGGGCCAGAGGGAGCTGTTTTTT. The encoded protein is CASSIGPGQRELFF.

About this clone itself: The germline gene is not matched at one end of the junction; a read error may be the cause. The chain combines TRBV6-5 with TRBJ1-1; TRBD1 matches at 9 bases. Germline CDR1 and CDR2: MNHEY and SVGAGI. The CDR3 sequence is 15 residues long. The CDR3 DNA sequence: TGTGCCAGCAGTGACTCGGACAGGGGGAACACTGAAGCTTTCTTT. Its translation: CASSDSDRGNTEAFF.

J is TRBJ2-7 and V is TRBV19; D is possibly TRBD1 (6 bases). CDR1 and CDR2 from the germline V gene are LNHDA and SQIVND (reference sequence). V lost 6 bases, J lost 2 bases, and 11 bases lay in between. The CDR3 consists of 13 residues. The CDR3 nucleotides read TGTGCCAGTAGCCACAGGGTGACCTACGAGCAGTACTTC. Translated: CASSHRVTYEQYF.